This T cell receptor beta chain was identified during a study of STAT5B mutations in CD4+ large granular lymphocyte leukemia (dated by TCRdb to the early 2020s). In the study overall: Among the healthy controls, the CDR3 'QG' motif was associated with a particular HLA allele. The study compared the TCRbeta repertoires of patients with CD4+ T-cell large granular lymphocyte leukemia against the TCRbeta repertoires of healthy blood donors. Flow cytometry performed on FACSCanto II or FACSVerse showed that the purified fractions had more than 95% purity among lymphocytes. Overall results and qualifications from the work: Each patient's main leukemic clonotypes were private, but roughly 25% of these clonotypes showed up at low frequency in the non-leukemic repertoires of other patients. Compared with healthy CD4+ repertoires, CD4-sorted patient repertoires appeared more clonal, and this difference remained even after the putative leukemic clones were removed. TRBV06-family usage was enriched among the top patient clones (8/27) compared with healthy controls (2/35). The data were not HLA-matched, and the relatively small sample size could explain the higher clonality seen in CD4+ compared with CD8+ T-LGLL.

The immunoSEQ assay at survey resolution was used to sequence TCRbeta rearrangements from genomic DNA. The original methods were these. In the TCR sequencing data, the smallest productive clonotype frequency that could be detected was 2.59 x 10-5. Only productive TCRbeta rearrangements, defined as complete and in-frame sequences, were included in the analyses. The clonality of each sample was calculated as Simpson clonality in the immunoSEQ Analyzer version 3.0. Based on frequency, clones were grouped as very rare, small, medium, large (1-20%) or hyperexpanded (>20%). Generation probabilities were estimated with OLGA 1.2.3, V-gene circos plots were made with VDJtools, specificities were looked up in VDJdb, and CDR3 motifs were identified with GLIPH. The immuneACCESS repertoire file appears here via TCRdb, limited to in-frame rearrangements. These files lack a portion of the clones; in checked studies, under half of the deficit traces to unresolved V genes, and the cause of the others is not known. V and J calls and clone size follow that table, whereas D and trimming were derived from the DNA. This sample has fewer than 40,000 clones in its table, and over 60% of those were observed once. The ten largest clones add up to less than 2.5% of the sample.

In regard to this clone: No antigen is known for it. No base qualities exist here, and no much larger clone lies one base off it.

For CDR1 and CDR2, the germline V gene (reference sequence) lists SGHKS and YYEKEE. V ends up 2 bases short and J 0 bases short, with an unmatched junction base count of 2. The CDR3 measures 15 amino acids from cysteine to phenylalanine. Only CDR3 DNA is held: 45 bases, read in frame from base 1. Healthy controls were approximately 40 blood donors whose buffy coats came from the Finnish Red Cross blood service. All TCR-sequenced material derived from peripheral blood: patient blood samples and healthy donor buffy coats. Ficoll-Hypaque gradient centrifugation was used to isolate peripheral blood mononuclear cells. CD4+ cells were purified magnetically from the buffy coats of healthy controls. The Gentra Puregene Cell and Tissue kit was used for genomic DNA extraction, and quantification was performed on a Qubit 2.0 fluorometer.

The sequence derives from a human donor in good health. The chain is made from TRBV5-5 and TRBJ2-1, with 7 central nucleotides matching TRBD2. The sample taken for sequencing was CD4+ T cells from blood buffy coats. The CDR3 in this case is CASSFGGSSYNEQFF. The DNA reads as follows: TGTGCCAGCAGCTTCGGCGGGAGCTCCTACAATGAGCAGTTCTTC.